The count of the clone carrying this T cell receptor beta chain is one. Its matching antigen is unknown. This sample is part of a study of vaccination effects on CD4 cells after COVID-19. Expansion with viral peptide pools was applied to antigen-specific CD4+ T cells by the ViraFEST assay prior to sequencing. CD4+ T cell isolation took place after 10 days of culture. CDR3 length: 15 residues. Trimming took off 4 bases at V and 4 bases at J, with 17 bases between the two ends. Looked up from germline, CDR1 is LGHDT and CDR2 is YNNKEL (reference sequence). This table comes from immunoSEQ multiplex PCR, and its TCRdb copy is limited to in-frame clones, with some not included. The sample has tens of thousands of clones, approximately 80% seen once; the top ten hold about 2.5%.

This sample comprised CD4+ T cells from PBMCs cultured with HCoV-229E spike peptides, obtained before COVID-19 vaccination. V gene TRBV3-1 (or the pseudogene TRBV3-2) combines with J gene TRBJ2-7; a weak D match, TRBD2 (6 bases). This TCR derives from a human donor who received a COVID-19 vaccine. The CDR3 sequence: CASSRGSWGTYEQYV. Written as DNA, the CDR3 is TGTGCCAGCAGCCGGGGGAGCTGGGGGACTTACGAGCAGTACGTC.